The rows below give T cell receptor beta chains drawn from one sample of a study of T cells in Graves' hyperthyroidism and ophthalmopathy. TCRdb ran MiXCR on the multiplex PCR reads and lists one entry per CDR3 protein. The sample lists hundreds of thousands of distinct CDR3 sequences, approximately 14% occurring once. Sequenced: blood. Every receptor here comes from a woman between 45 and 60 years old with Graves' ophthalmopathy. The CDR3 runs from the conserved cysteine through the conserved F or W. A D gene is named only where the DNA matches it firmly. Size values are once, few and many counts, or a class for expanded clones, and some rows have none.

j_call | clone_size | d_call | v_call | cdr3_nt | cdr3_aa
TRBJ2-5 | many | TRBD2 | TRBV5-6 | TGTGCCAGCAGCTCTACGACTAGCGGGATTCAAGAGACCCAGTACTTC | CASSSTTSGIQETQYF
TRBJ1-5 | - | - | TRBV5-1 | TGCGCCAGCAGCTTGGGCGGTCGAAATGGGCCCCAGCATTTT | CASSLGGRNGPQHF
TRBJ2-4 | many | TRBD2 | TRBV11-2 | TGTGCCAGCAGCATCCTAGCGGGAGGAGCCAAAAACATTCAGTACTTC | CASSILAGGAKNIQYF
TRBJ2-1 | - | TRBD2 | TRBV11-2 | TGTGCCAGCAGCACCCTGACTAGCGGGAACTCTAATGAGCAGTTCTTC | CASSTLTSGNSNEQFF
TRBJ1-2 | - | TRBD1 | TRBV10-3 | TGTGCCATTTACGGACAGGGAGACTATGGCTACACCTTC | CAIYGQGDYGYTF
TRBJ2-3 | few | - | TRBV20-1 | TGCAGTGCTAGAGAACAGTTAGGTGGTAATACGCAGTATTTT | CSAREQLGGNTQYF
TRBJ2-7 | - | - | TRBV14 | TGTGCCAGCAGCCAAGATTGGTCATCGACCTCTTACGAGCAGTACTTC | CASSQDWSSTSYEQYF
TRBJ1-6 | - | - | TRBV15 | TGTGCCACCAGCGGGCCCCCGGGGGGGAATTCACCCCTCCACTTT | CATSGPPGGNSPLHF
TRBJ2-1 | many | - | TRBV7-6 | TGTGCCAGCAGCTTAGGAGGGAGTCTCTACAATGAGCAGTTCTTC | CASSLGGSLYNEQFF
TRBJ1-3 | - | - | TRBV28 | TGTGCCAGCAGTTTACTCCCCGACTCTGGAAACACCATATATTTT | CASSLLPDSGNTIYF
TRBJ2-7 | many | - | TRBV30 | TGTGCCTGGAAGCGGGCAGGATACGAGCAGTACTTC | CAWKRAGYEQYF
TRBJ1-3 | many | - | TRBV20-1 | TGCAGTGCTAGCGGTCGTCACCATAGTGACAGTCAAAGAAACACCATATATTTT | CSASGRHHSDSQRNTIYF
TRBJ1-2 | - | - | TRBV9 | TGTGCCAGCAGCGAAAGAGGGGGGCTCTATGGCTACACCTTC | CASSERGGLYGYTF
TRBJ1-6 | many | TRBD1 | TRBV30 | TGTGCCTGGAGTGTCTCCCGAGGGACAGGAGGTTCACCCCTCCACTTT | CAWSVSRGTGGSPLHF
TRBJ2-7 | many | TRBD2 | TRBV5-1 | TGCGCCAGCAGCCACACTAGCGGGAGCTCCTACGAGCAGTACTTC | CASSHTSGSSYEQYF
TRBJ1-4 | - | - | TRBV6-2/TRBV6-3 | TGTGCCAGCAGCCGCGACAGAGCCGCAACTAATGAAAAACTGTTTTTT | CASSRDRAATNEKLFF
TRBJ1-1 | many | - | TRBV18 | TGTGCCAGCTCACCAGAAGCGAGGACTGAAGCTTTCTTT | CASSPEARTEAFF
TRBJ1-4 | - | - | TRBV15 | TGTGCCACCAGCAGCGGGCTGGGGGAAAAACTGTTTTTT | CATSSGLGEKLFF
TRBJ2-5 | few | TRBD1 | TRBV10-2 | TGCGCCAGCAGTCCAGGACAGGGGGAGGGAGAGACCCAGTACTTC | CASSPGQGEGETQYF
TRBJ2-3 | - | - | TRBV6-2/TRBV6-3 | TGTGCCAGCAGTCCCCCGGGCGGGAAGAGCACAGATACGCAGTATTTT | CASSPPGGKSTDTQYF
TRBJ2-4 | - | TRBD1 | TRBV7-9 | TGTGCCAGCAGCCATGGGGGTGGACAGGGGACCAAAAACATTCAGTACTTC | CASSHGGGQGTKNIQYF
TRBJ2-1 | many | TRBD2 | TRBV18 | TGTGCCAGCTCACTGCGGGCTAGCGGACCCTACAATGAGCAGTTCTTC | CASSLRASGPYNEQFF
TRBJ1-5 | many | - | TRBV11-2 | TGTGCCAGCAGCTTGTCTTCAGGGATTAGCAATCAGCCCCAGCATTTT | CASSLSSGISNQPQHF
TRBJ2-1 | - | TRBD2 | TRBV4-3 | TGCGCCAGCAGCCAAGAACCGGGACTAGTAGCGTCGGCTGAGCAGTTCTTC | CASSQEPGLVASAEQFF
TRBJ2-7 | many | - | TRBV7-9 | TGTGCCAGCAGGAACGATAGGAGCTCCTACGAGCAGTACTTC | CASRNDRSSYEQYF
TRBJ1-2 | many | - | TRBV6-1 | TGTGCCAGCAGTGAATCGACGGCCTTCTATGGCTACACCTTC | CASSESTAFYGYTF
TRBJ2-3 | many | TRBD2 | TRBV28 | TGTGCCAGCAGTCCCCTGGCGGGAGGGACCACAGATACGCAGTATTTT | CASSPLAGGTTDTQYF
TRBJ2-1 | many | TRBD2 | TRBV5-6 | TGTGCCAGCAGAAACGGACTAGCGGGAGAAGGGCAGTTCTTC | CASRNGLAGEGQFF
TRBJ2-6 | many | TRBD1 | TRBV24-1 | TGTGCCACCAGTGAAACAGGGGGCGCGTCTGGGGCCAACGTCCTGACTTTC | CATSETGGASGANVLTF
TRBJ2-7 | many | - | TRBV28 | TGTGCCAGCAGTTTTCCACAGGCTTACGAGCAGTACTTC | CASSFPQAYEQYF
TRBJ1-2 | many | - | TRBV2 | TGTGCCAGCAGGGAAACAGGGTCTGGCTACACCTTC | CASRETGSGYTF
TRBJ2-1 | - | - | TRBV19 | TGTGCCAGTAGTACCATGGGGATGAGGCCCTACAATGAGCAGTTCTTC | CASSTMGMRPYNEQFF
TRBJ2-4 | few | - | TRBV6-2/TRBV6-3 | TGTGCCAGCAGTGAAGACTCAATTCAGTACTTC | CASSEDSIQYF
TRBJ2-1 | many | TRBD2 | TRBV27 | TGTGCCAGCAGAACCGGGACTAGCGGGAGGGGTGAGCAGTTCTTC | CASRTGTSGRGEQFF
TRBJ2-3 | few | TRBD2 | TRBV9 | TGTGCCAGCGGGGCTAGCGGAGGGGCAGATACGCAGTATTTT | CASGASGGADTQYF
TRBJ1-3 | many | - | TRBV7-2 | TGTGCCAGCAGCTTAGAGGCAGTCAGCTCTGGAAACACCATATATTTT | CASSLEAVSSGNTIYF
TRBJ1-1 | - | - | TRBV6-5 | TGTGCCAGCAGTTACTCGTCCAGGGTGGTCACTGAAGCTTTCTTT | CASSYSSRVVTEAFF
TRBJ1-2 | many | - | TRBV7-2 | TGTGCCAGCAGCTTATTCGTCTCAGGGCAGAGCCATGGCTACACCTTC | CASSLFVSGQSHGYTF
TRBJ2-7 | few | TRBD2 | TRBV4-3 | TGCGCCAGCAGCCAAGATCGTCCGCAGCGGGAGATATCCTACGAGCAGTACTTC | CASSQDRPQREISYEQYF
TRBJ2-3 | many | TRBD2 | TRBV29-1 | TGCAGCGTTGAAGGTAGCGGGAGAGCAGATACGCAGTATTTT | CSVEGSGRADTQYF
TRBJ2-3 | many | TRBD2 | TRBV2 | TGTGCCAGCAGACTACTGACTAGCGGGAGCACAGATACGCAGTATTTT | CASRLLTSGSTDTQYF
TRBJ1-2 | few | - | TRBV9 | TGTGCCAGCAGCGTAGTGGCAGACTTTAACTATGGCTACACCTTC | CASSVVADFNYGYTF
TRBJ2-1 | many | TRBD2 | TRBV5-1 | TGCGCCAGCAGCTTGGAGACCCGGACTAGGTGGGGCAATGAGCAGTTCTTC | CASSLETRTRWGNEQFF
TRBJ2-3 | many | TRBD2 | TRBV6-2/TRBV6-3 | TGTGCCAGCTCCGGGACTAGCGGGAGGGCCTCAGATACGCAGTATTTT | CASSGTSGRASDTQYF